These 5 T cell receptor beta chains came from one sample sequenced in a study of radiotherapy plus CTLA-4 blockade in lung cancer. The repertoire was sequenced with immunoSEQ multiplex PCR; TCRdb's copy has only in-frame clones and lacks some. The table lists fewer than 70,000 clones, 79% of them singletons, with about 9.1% in the top ten. Specimen: peripheral blood, collected from a patient treated with radiotherapy plus ipilimumab. The source of these receptors is a human donor with non-small cell lung cancer who had a complete response to radiotherapy plus ipilimumab.

This rearrangement joins TRBV11-3 to TRBJ2-3; D is uncertain. Germline V gene lookup returns CDR1 SGHNT and CDR2 YENEEA. The length of the CDR3 is 14 residues. Trimming removed 7 bases from V and 2 bases from J, with 13 bases in between. CDR3 amino acids: CASTSRWTTDTQYF. The CDR3 coding sequence is TGTGCCAGCACCTCGAGGTGGACCACAGATACGCAGTATTTT.

The chain employs TRBV5-5 and TRBJ2-7; 7 nucleotides line up with TRBD2. CDR1 and CDR2 (germline): SGHKS, YYEKEE (reference sequence). The V and J ends lost 3 bases and 2 bases, in that order; junction bases with no gene match: 11. The CDR3 length is 16 residues. CDR3 coding DNA: TGTGCCAGCAGCTCAAACGGACTAGTGAGGACCTACGAGCAGTACGTC. This sequence encodes CASSSNGLVRTYEQYV.

The chain combines TRBV7-7 with TRBJ2-3, with 7 bases fitting TRBD2. This CDR3 spans 13 amino acids. CDR1 and CDR2 from the germline V gene are SSHAT and FNYEAQ (reference sequence). CDR3 in amino acids: CASCRGVTDTQYF. The DNA of the CDR3 is TGTGCTAGCTGCCGGGGGGTGACAGATACGCAGTATTTT.

This clone was observed a single time. The chain couples TRBV11-3 to TRBJ2-2; D uncertain. The CDR3 totals 18 residues. Looked up from germline, CDR1 is SGHNT and CDR2 is YENEEA. V shed 4 bases and J shed 4 bases, with 22 bases lying between them. The CDR3 DNA reads as TGTGCCAGCAGCTCAGATCATATGGTAGATTTGCGCACCGGGGAGCTGTTTTTT. Residues: CASSSDHMVDLRTGELFF.

The rearrangement uses TRBV27 and TRBJ2-2; D gene unclear. There are 15 residues in the CDR3. From germline, CDR1 is MNHEY and CDR2 SMNVEV (reference sequence). V was pared by 4 bases and J by 6 bases, with 15 bases between. The CDR3 DNA reads TGTGCCAGCAGTTACTTCCAGGTTGGGGCCGGGGAGCTGTTTTTT. Translating gives CASSYFQVGAGELFF.